This TCR beta chain was found in a study of T cell responses to AZD1222 COVID-19 vaccine. Study-wide results and limits: White British donors predominated, females outnumbered males, and clonal diversity was possibly underestimated. Nearly half of spike-specific TCRs reportedly target unmutated variant regions. Spike-spanning, vaccine-associated CD4 TCRs were dominant at 160-218 and 743-854. Two doses of AZD1222 preceded a rise in Spike-specific TCR breadth and depth.

Sequenced by immunoSEQ multiplex PCR; TCRdb stores in-frame clones only, minus some. Here the sample spans approximately 92,000 clones, approximately 91% being singletons. As to this clone: The antigen is unknown.

This CDR3 contains 16 residues. V lost 1 base and J lost 5; bases outside the gene matches: 8. Germline lookup yields CDR1 LNHDA and CDR2 SQIVND (reference sequence). The chain couples TRBV19 to TRBJ2-3; 8 bases are a match to TRBD1. This sample comprised peripheral blood, obtained on day 0 of AZD1222 vaccination. The TCR was taken from an adult in good health. Written as DNA, the CDR3 is TGTGCCAGTAGTATAGTCAGGGGGCACGCCGGAGATACGCAGTATTTT. Translated: CASSIVRGHAGDTQYF.